The T cell receptor (beta chain) described here comes from a study of cytomegalovirus exposure and HLA in healthy donors. General study results and limits: The authors enumerated some 160 TCR beta chains as linked to cytomegalovirus. TCR beta sequences reportedly predicted the HLA-A and HLA-B alleles of most subjects accurately.

The ends lost 5 bases at V and 4 bases at J; junction bases unmatched: 3. Germline CDR1 is SGDLS and CDR2 is YYNGEE. The CDR3 consists of 16 residues. In the case of this clone: What it recognizes is unknown.

60 Vbeta and 13 Jbeta primers were used in PCR. The method was immunoSEQ multiplex PCR; TCRdb's version includes in-frame clones alone and lacks a portion of them. The data show about 140,000 clones, roughly 70% seen once. Input material: PBMCs. The rearrangement uses TRBV9 and TRBJ2-2, with 15 bases fitting TRBD2. The origin of this receptor is a middle-aged man in good health and CMV-seronegative. The CDR3 loop is CASSLGLAGGTGELFF. The CDR3 nucleotides read TGTGCCAGCAGTTTGGGACTAGCGGGGGGCACCGGGGAGCTGTTTTTT.